A selection of T cell receptor beta chains follows, all from one sample in a study of blood T cell repertoires in COVID-19. Assay: immunoSEQ multiplex PCR; the TCRdb copy retains only in-frame clones and omits some. Here the sample spans roughly 260,000 clones, approximately 79% being singletons. The sequenced sample was peripheral blood. These receptors all stem from a woman aged 40 to 50 with active or convalescent COVID-19. Each CDR3 is given with its conserved first and last residue. The D gene is left open where the match is weak. The size of a clone is reported for some rows only, either as once, few or many, or as a class for expanded clones.

clone size,J gene,D gene,V gene,CDR3 protein,CDR3 DNA
.,TRBJ2-3,TRBD1,TRBV5-1,CASSPARGPTDTQYF,TGCGCCAGCAGCCCGGCCAGGGGGCCCACAGATACGCAGTATTTT
.,TRBJ2-7,TRBD1,TRBV27,CASSTPGTGAHEQYF,TGTGCCAGCAGTACCCCCGGGACAGGGGCCCACGAGCAGTACTTC
.,TRBJ1-5,.,TRBV27,CASSFTGYLQPQHF,TGTGCCAGCAGTTTCACAGGGTATTTGCAGCCCCAGCATTTT
.,TRBJ1-5,.,TRBV5-1,CASSLGVSSNQPQHF,TGCGCCAGCAGCTTGGGAGTTTCCAGCAATCAGCCCCAGCATTTT
once,TRBJ1-2,TRBD1,TRBV14,CASSASPRSKTGAYGYTF,TGTGCCAGCAGCGCCAGCCCACGGTCGAAGACAGGGGCTTATGGCTACACCTTC
.,TRBJ2-1,.,TRBV28,CASSGPREQFF,TGTGCCAGCAGTGGCCCTAGAGAGCAGTTCTTC
.,TRBJ2-5,.,TRBV24-1,CATSDFEGQETQYF,TGTGCCACCAGTGATTTTGAGGGACAAGAGACCCAGTACTTC
.,TRBJ1-1,.,TRBV7-5,CVRSTRPNTEAFF,TGTGTCAGAAGTACCAGGCCTAACACTGAAGCTTTCTTT
.,TRBJ1-5,TRBD1,TRBV6-1,CASSGYRGYSNQPQHF,TGTGCCAGCAGTGGGTACAGGGGCTATAGCAATCAGCCCCAGCATTTT
.,TRBJ1-2,.,TRBV6-2/TRBV6-3,CASSPTASYGYTF,TGTGCCAGCAGTCCGACAGCTTCCTATGGCTACACCTTC
.,TRBJ2-5,.,TRBV10-2,CASSESMGQFQETQYF,TGCGCCAGCAGTGAGTCCATGGGGCAGTTCCAAGAGACCCAGTACTTC
once,TRBJ1-3,.,TRBV6-6,CASIGGSGNTIYF,TGTGCCAGCATTGGCGGCTCTGGAAACACCATATATTTT
.,TRBJ1-5,TRBD1,TRBV3-1/TRBV3-2,CASSPTGANQPQHF,TGTGCCAGCAGCCCAACAGGGGCCAATCAGCCCCAGCATTTT
.,TRBJ1-2,.,TRBV5-1,CASPEDSRYGYTF,TGCGCCAGCCCCGAGGACAGTCGCTATGGCTACACCTTC
.,TRBJ1-6,.,TRBV6-5,CASSTGVGGFSPLHF,TGTGCCAGCAGTACCGGCGTGGGGGGTTTCTCACCCCTCCACTTT
.,TRBJ1-5,.,TRBV28,CASRPPNLPQHF,TGTGCCAGCAGGCCGCCTAATTTGCCCCAGCATTTT